These T cell receptor beta chains were read from a single sample in a study of patients and donors after allogeneic stem cell transplantation. TCRdb reprocessed the RT-PCR reads with MiXCR, giving one entry per CDR3 protein. The sample holds approximately 160,000 distinct CDR3 sequences, around 28% seen once. The sequenced material came from blood, either unsorted or a sorted T cell fraction (not recorded which). The receptors stem from a human donor who was either an allogeneic HSCT recipient or a stem cell or donor lymphocyte infusion donor (not recorded which). It is not recorded whose cells these are; they may come from a transplant donor. CDR3s leave out the opening cysteine and the closing phenylalanine or tryptophan.

v_gene	j_gene	CDR3aa
TRBV12-3/TRBV12-4	TRBJ1-1	ASSRRNTEAF
TRBV20-1	TRBJ2-2	SARENLGTVANTGELF
TRBV12-3/TRBV12-4	TRBJ1-2	ASSLAGGSNYGYT
TRBV2	TRBJ1-2	ASSGLGQGHYGYT
TRBV7-2	TRBJ2-5	ASSHNSGRGQETQY
TRBV20-1	TRBJ1-5	SARGVSNQPQH
TRBV6-6	TRBJ1-5	ASRDLDRSNQPQH
TRBV28	TRBJ2-7	ASDQGQAYEQY
TRBV6-2/TRBV6-3	TRBJ2-1	ATIPLAGVNEQF
TRBV25-1	TRBJ2-3	ASSEWGDWVDTQY
TRBV7-9	TRBJ2-1	ASSIGTPEQF
TRBV5-1	TRBJ1-4	ASSLGTLNEGGLF
TRBV20-1	TRBJ2-7	SARDFGRMYSYEQY
TRBV6-2/TRBV6-3	TRBJ2-1	ASSYFKTGGQF
TRBV9	TRBJ2-3	ASNERAEDTQY
TRBV4-1	TRBJ2-7	ASSQEWPPGFYEQY
TRBV15	TRBJ2-3	ATSRGKGLAGDDTQY
TRBV20-1	TRBJ2-7	SARPPGYEQY
TRBV6-2/TRBV6-3	TRBJ2-5	ASSYRGEWAETQY
TRBV6-5	TRBJ2-7	ASSYSSYDYEQY
TRBV20-1	TRBJ1-1	SAVRQMNTEAF
TRBV12-3/TRBV12-4	TRBJ2-7	ASQFTLDRYEQY
TRBV5-1	TRBJ2-7	ASSLHPSYEQY
TRBV12-3/TRBV12-4	TRBJ1-1	ASSLIGAGYTEAF
TRBV19	TRBJ2-2	ASALAYTGELF
TRBV7-9	TRBJ2-4	ASSQAGGAKNIQY
TRBV29-1	TRBJ2-3	SVEVTGEWLDTQY
TRBV5-1	TRBJ2-1	ASSPRDRGISV
TRBV12-3/TRBV12-4	TRBJ1-4	ASSFRLQGNEKLF
TRBV4-3	TRBJ2-2	ASSLERPSGELF
TRBV6-2/TRBV6-3	TRBJ1-5	ASSFRGLRNQPQH
TRBV12-3/TRBV12-4	TRBJ2-3	ASSLPADTQY
TRBV18	TRBJ2-7	ASSPADSYEQY
TRBV28	TRBJ2-6	ASSTGTGNVLT
TRBV10-3	TRBJ1-2	AISESPGSPYGYT
TRBV15	TRBJ2-7	ATSRDAGGEQY
TRBV29-1	TRBJ2-1	SVAPGTGTVNEQF
TRBV10-3	TRBJ2-1	AISLAGTYNNEQF
TRBV29-1	TRBJ1-3	SVRESGNTIY
TRBV6-1	TRBJ2-1	ASSEPEGYNEQF
TRBV5-1	TRBJ1-2	AIIISYGYT
TRBV25-1	TRBJ2-3	ASLPFSPTDTQY
TRBV7-9	TRBJ2-3	ASSPQNTQY
TRBV4-3	TRBJ1-1	ASSPRVNGNTEAF
TRBV6-5	TRBJ1-2	ASRDQGLDGYT
TRBV7-7	TRBJ2-1	ASSLGQLNEQF
TRBV4-3	TRBJ2-1	ASSQEAGFNEQF
TRBV7-2	TRBJ2-3	ASSRKFTGWTDTQY
TRBV4-3	TRBJ2-5	ASSQGLASETQY
TRBV5-6	TRBJ2-5	ASSYLWRDRLQETQY
TRBV7-2	TRBJ2-3	ASSSGGTDTQY
TRBV28	TRBJ1-2	ATGTGGREDV
TRBV20-1	TRBJ1-1	SARDPGTGNTEAF
TRBV18	TRBJ1-1	ASSPQGADTEAF
TRBV7-8	TRBJ2-1	ASSLIQWTSGMNEQF
TRBV6-5	TRBJ2-7	ASSYSAGGLSYEQY
TRBV13	TRBJ1-4	ASSLRGLNEKLF
TRBV5-1	TRBJ2-1	ASSSPGQGINEQF
TRBV27	TRBJ2-1	ASSGYNEQF